This paragraph reports one T cell receptor (beta chain). This sample was taken from a study of blood T cell repertoires in COVID-19. Study context: Samples representing acute and convalescent COVID-19 were sourced from the United States, Italy and Spain. PBMCs, B-cell-depleted T cells, or T cells provided the cDNA or gDNA that made up the material.

V shed 0 bases and J 7 bases; nucleotides not matched to a gene: 14. The CDR3 is 18 residues long. Germline-derived CDR1 and CDR2 are LNHNV and YYDKDF (reference sequence). In the original analysis: Reference gene primer amplification yielded estimated nucleated cell counts. Libraries were prepared by immunoSEQ multiplex PCR; TCRdb keeps only in-frame clonotypes and omits some of them. V and J calls and clone size come straight from that table; D and trimming were deduced from the DNA. The data show about 330,000 clones, roughly 90% seen once. The receptor was isolated from a woman aged 50 to 65 with active or convalescent COVID-19. The rearrangement links TRBV15 to TRBJ2-1, with 8 bases aligning to TRBD1. The sample was peripheral blood. CDR3 in amino acids: CATSREGGPGQGSNEQFF. The DNA for the CDR3 is TGTGCCACCAGCAGAGAAGGGGGGCCAGGACAGGGATCGAATGAGCAGTTCTTC.